The 19 T cell receptor beta chains below come from one sample, sequenced in a study of blood T cells in healthy people across ages. Through a sample-barcoded 5' primer and a J-beta primer mix, a second PCR was run for about 6 to 11 cycles. TCRdb independently ran MiXCR on the 5' RACE reads; one entry per CDR3 protein. This repertoire shows fewer than 600,000 distinct CDR3 sequences, about 27% found once; its top ten account for approximately 3.6%. This sample was also put to use in a study of T cells of mothers and their children.

The source material was blood. The source of these receptors is a boy aged 2 to 10 in good health.

This chain uses TRBV19 with TRBJ2-7; D is uncertain. This CDR3 has 14 amino acids. Trimming stripped 6 bases from V and 0 bases from J, with 12 bases between. CDR1 and CDR2 from the germline V gene are LNHDA and SQIVND (reference sequence). This CDR3 reads CASSDSMISYEQYF. The DNA for the CDR3 is TGTGCCAGTAGCGACTCGATGATCTCCTACGAGCAGTACTTC.

The genes are TRBV7-3 and TRBJ2-1, with unresolved D. The DNA end lines up better with TRBJ2-5; the J call may be wrong. This CDR3 has 14 amino acids. Looked up from germline, CDR1 is SGHTA and CDR2 is FQGTGA. CDR3 sequence: CASSPEVTWETQYF. The DNA for the CDR3 is TGTGCCAGCAGCCCCGAGGTCACCTGGGAGACCCAGTACTTC.

The rearrangement joins TRBV3-1 to TRBJ1-1, with D uncertain. The V end was cut by 6 bases, the J end by 4 bases, with 12 bases between. CDR3 length equals 13 residues. Germline-derived CDR1 and CDR2 are LGHDT and YNNKEL (reference sequence). The CDR3 here is CASSSRSTTEAFF. CDR3 DNA sequence: TGTGCCAGCAGTTCCAGATCGACCACTGAAGCTTTCTTT.

This chain joins TRBV20-1 and TRBJ2-3; D may be TRBD2 (5 bases). Germline values: CDR1 DFQATT, CDR2 SNEGSKA (reference sequence). The germline V and J ends were trimmed by 5 bases and 1 base, with 7 bases remaining between them. CDR3 length: 12 amino acids. The CDR3 loop is CSAWTGTDTQYF. In DNA form, the CDR3 reads TGCAGTGCTTGGACTGGCACAGATACGCAGTATTTT.

V and J are TRBV10-3 and TRBJ1-2; D is unresolved. The germline V gene encodes CDR1 ENHRY and CDR2 SYGVKD. The V end was cut by 4 bases, the J end by 7 bases, with 10 bases between. This CDR3 is built from 12 residues. CDR3 amino acids: CAISAGGSGYTF. The CDR3 region has the DNA TGTGCCATCAGTGCTGGCGGCAGTGGCTACACCTTC.

This clonotype appeared a few times. The genes are TRBV1 and TRBJ2-1; the D segment call TRBD2 is taken from the table without a DNA check. TRBV1 is termed a pseudogene. The CDR3 loop spans 17 amino acids. CDR3 DNA sequence: TGCACCAGCAGCCAAGATCCGGGACTAGTGACCTACAATGAGCAGTTCTTC. Its translation: CTSSQDPGLVTYNEQFF.

The chain couples TRBV20-1 to TRBJ1-2; 8 bases map to TRBD1. The junction had 15 bases not matched to a gene; V was cut back by 0 bases and J by 6 bases. The CDR3 spans 17 residues. Germline CDR1 reads DFQATT; CDR2 reads SNEGSKA (reference sequence). This CDR3 is CSARESRGTGKGDGYTF. The CDR3 coding sequence is TGCAGTGCTAGAGAATCTAGAGGGACAGGAAAAGGCGATGGCTACACCTTC.

This chain links TRBV25-1 with TRBJ2-7; TRBD2 aligns across 7 bases. Germline V gene lookup returns CDR1 MGHDK and CDR2 SYGVNS. Trimming at V came to 6 bases and at J to 4 bases, leaving 6 bases not matched to a gene. This CDR3 has 13 residues. In DNA, the CDR3 is TGTGCCAGCAGCCCGGGACTAATTTACGAGCAGTACTTC. Amino acids: CASSPGLIYEQYF.

The chain employs TRBV7-9 and TRBJ2-5, with 7 nucleotides matching TRBD1. This CDR3 spans 16 amino acids. Germline values: CDR1 SEHNR, CDR2 FQNEAQ (reference sequence). Trimming removed 1 base from V and 2 bases from J; junction bases left unmatched: 7. Here the CDR3 DNA reads TGTGCCAGCAGCTTAGTAATATGGGGACAGCAAGAGACCCAGTACTTC. Protein: CASSLVIWGQQETQYF.

The chain joins TRBV7-9 to TRBJ2-5; no clear D gene. The J call may be in error: the DNA end matches TRBJ2-1 better. The length of the CDR3 is 16 residues. Germline CDR1 reads SEHNR; CDR2 reads FQNEAQ (reference sequence). The CDR3 protein is CASSTTGPSLGNEQFF. CDR3 nucleotide sequence: TGTGCCAGCAGCACCACCGGGCCTAGTCTTGGGAATGAGCAGTTCTTC.

In this sample, this clonotype turned up a few times. The chain employs TRBV12-3 or TRBV12-4 and TRBJ2-4; TRBD2 is a possible D gene (6 bases). The CDR3 is made up of 13 amino acids. V was cut by 3 bases and J by 6 bases, with 9 bases left in between. The CDR3: CASSLGLGNIQYF. CDR3 in DNA: TGTGCCAGCAGTTTGGGACTGGGAAACATTCAGTACTTC.

This clonotype was seen only a few times. The chain recombines TRBV20-1 with TRBJ1-3; weak D call: TRBD1 (5 bases). This CDR3 has 15 residues. The V gene's germline CDR1 is DFQATT and CDR2 SNEGSKA (reference sequence). Between the trimmed V and J ends, which lost 3 bases and 4 bases, there was a span of 16 bases. CDR3 protein: CSASLPGRRGNTIYF. In DNA form, the CDR3 reads TGCAGTGCTAGTTTACCGGGGCGTCGGGGAAACACCATATATTTT.

This clonotype was seen a few times. The rearrangement joins TRBV12-3 or TRBV12-4 to TRBJ2-7; D is unclear. CDR3 length: 14 amino acids. The germline V and J ends were trimmed by 5 bases and 4 bases, with 15 bases remaining between them. In DNA form, the CDR3 reads TGTGCCAGCAGTATCAGAGGTGGAGATTACGAGCAGTACTTC. Amino acids: CASSIRGGDYEQYF.

V usage is TRBV28 and J usage is TRBJ2-5; possible D gene TRBD2, 5 bases. Germline CDR1 and CDR2: MDHEN and SYDVKM. Trimming pared 6 bases from V and 5 bases from J, leaving 16 bases between. This CDR3 spans 14 amino acids. CDR3 sequence (DNA): TGTGCCAGCAGCCCCGGAGGCGGGCACGAGACCCAGTACTTC. Encoded protein: CASSPGGGHETQYF.

The J gene is TRBJ1-1, the V gene TRBV10-3; the D is unclear. CDR1 and CDR2 (germline): ENHRY, SYGVKD. CDR3 length: 15 residues. V shed 2 bases and J shed 2 bases, with 12 bases lying between them. CDR3 nucleotide sequence: TGTGCCATCAGTGAGGCGGCAGTTTTAAACACTGAAGCTTTCTTT. Its translation: CAISEAAVLNTEAFF.

This clonotype has a handful of counts. The CDR3 is CASSGGPHKNIQYF. For the CDR3, the DNA is TGTGCCAGCAGCGGGGGACCCCACAAAAACATTCAGTACTTC. This rearrangement joins TRBV9 to TRBJ2-4; D may be TRBD1 or TRBD2 (5 bases each). V was pared by 3 bases and J by 3 bases, with 10 bases between. The germline V gene encodes CDR1 SGDLS and CDR2 YYNGEE. The CDR3 extends over 14 amino acids.

The chain couples TRBV6-1 to TRBJ2-2; D is possibly TRBD2 (6 bases). The CDR3 is 17 amino acids. The germline V gene encodes CDR1 MNHNS and CDR2 SASEGT. V was pared by 6 bases and J by 1 base, with 18 bases between. The CDR3 DNA is TGTGCCAGCAGCGACACCGTCCGGAGGGTGAACACCGGGGAGCTGTTTTTT. The encoded protein is CASSDTVRRVNTGELFF.

This clonotype was observed a handful of times. The J gene is TRBJ2-1, the V gene TRBV6-5, with 9 bases identical to TRBD2. CDR3 length equals 15 residues. The ends lost 5 bases at V and 4 bases at J; junction bases unmatched: 6. Germline V gene sequence: CDR1 MNHEY, CDR2 SVGAGI. Here the CDR3 DNA reads TGTGCCAGCAGTGTGGGGACTAGCTTTTACAATGAGCAGTTCTTC. Its translation: CASSVGTSFYNEQFF.

This sequence joins TRBV6-5 and TRBJ1-2; 9 bases match TRBD1. There are 15 residues in the CDR3. V gave up 5 bases and J gave up 4 bases; unmatched junction bases: 8. Looked up from germline, CDR1 is MNHEY and CDR2 is SVGAGI. The CDR3 region is CASSPPDRGSYGYTF. In DNA, the CDR3 is TGTGCCAGCAGTCCTCCGGACAGGGGCTCCTATGGCTACACCTTC.